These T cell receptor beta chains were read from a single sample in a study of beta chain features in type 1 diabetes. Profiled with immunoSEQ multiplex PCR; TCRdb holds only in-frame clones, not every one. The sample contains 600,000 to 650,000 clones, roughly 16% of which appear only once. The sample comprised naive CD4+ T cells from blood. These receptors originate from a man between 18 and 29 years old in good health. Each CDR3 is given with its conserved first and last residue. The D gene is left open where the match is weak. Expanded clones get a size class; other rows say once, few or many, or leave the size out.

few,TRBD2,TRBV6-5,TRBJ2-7,TGTGCCAGCAGTTACTCCGGGACTAGCGGGAAGTACGAGCAGTACTTC,CASSYSGTSGKYEQYF
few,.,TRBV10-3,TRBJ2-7,TGTGCCATCAGTGCGGTCTACGAGCAGTACTTC,CAISAVYEQYF
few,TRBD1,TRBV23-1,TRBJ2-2,TGCGCCAGCAGTCAATCCCGGACAGGGGAAGTTAACACCGGGGAGCTGTTTTTT,CASSQSRTGEVNTGELFF
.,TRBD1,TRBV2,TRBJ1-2,TGTGCCAGCAGTGAAATGACAGGGGGCTATGGCTACACCTTC,CASSEMTGGYGYTF
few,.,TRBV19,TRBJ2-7,TGTGCCAGTAGTACGACGGGACGATACGAGCAGTACTTC,CASSTTGRYEQYF
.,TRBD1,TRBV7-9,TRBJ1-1,TGTGCCAGCAGCCCGGGGACAGGGGGCTTTCTCATGAACACTGAAGCTTTCTTT,CASSPGTGGFLMNTEAFF
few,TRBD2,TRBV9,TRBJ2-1,TGTGCCAGCAGCGTAAGCGGGATCAACAATGAGCAGTTCTTC,CASSVSGINNEQFF
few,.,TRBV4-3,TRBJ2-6,TGCGCCAGCAGCCAAGATCGCATCTCTGGGGCCAACGTCCTGACTTTC,CASSQDRISGANVLTF
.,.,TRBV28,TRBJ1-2,TGTGCCAGCAGTTTAATAGGCCAGGAGCCTTTGTATGGCTACACCTTC,CASSLIGQEPLYGYTF
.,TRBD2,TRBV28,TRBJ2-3,TGTGCCAGCAGTTTAACTAGCGGCACAGATACGCAGTATTTT,CASSLTSGTDTQYF
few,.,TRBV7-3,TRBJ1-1,TGTGCCAGCAGCCCGGGTGCGAACACTGAAGCTTTCTTT,CASSPGANTEAFF